This T cell receptor beta chain was found in a study of beta chain features in type 1 diabetes. About the research overall: Sorted cells from all samples, numbering about 99,000,000, were examined.

General study results and limits: Patients' naive, central memory and regulatory TCRB repertoires appeared more alike than those of healthy donors. Type 1 diabetes patients had VDJ junctions that carried fewer insertions and more deletions. People with Type 1 diabetes carried modestly yet significantly shorter TCRB CDR3s in all four CD4+ subsets.

Trimming removed 1 base from V and 5 bases from J; junction bases left unmatched: 11. Germline values: CDR1 MNHNS, CDR2 SASEGT. The CDR3 is 18 amino acids. The isolated RNA, all of it, was reverse transcribed, so expressed TCRB transcripts were what got sequenced. TCRdb's table, derived via immunoSEQ multiplex PCR, lists solely in-frame clones and lacks some. Of 640,000 or so clones listed, 13% are singletons. This clone was seen only a few times. Its antigen is unidentified. The gene calls are TRBV6-1 and TRBJ2-3; 11 bases are shared with TRBD2. The sequenced sample was naive CD4+ T cells from blood. The clonotype originates from a man aged 18 to 35 with type 1 diabetes. The CDR3 protein is CASSEELVAGGPVDTQYF. The DNA for the CDR3 is TGTGCCAGCAGTGAAGAGCTGGTAGCGGGGGGGCCGGTAGATACGCAGTATTTT.